One and the same sample provided the 23 T cell receptor beta chains below, sequenced in a study of CD8 T cells in ankylosing spondylitis. TCRdb re-analysed the 5' RACE reads in MiXCR, keeping a single row per CDR3 protein. Here the sample spans 300,000 to 350,000 distinct CDR3 sequences, 20% to 25% being singletons. Sequenced sample: blood, either unsorted or a sorted T cell fraction (not recorded which). The receptors here all came from a female donor with ankylosing spondylitis or in good health (not recorded which).

This chain joins TRBV12-3 or TRBV12-4 and TRBJ2-1, with 11 bases that match TRBD2. J lost 3 bases, V lost 0 bases, and 10 bases had no gene match. The CDR3 runs to 19 residues. Written as DNA, the CDR3 is TGTGCCAGCAGTTTAGCGACTATAGCGGGAGGGGCCAACTACAATGAGCAGTTCTTC. Translated, it gives CASSLATIAGGANYNEQFF.

The chain couples TRBV11-3 to TRBJ2-1, with TRBD1 matching over 7 bases. The CDR3 is 17 residues long. Looked up from germline, CDR1 is SGHNT and CDR2 is YENEEA. With 5 bases clipped from V and 0 bases from J, the junction kept 10 bases outside the gene matches. The DNA for the CDR3 is TGTGCCAGCAGCACCCGAGGGGGCAAGGGCTCCTACAATGAGCAGTTCTTC. Its protein is CASSTRGGKGSYNEQFF.

The rearrangement links TRBV20-1 to TRBJ1-4; weak D call: TRBD1 (5 bases). The germline V gene has CDR1 DFQATT and CDR2 SNEGSKA (reference sequence). This CDR3 is built from 13 residues. V was cut by 3 bases and J by 8 bases, with 13 bases left in between. The CDR3 region has the DNA TGCAGTGCTAGGAGGGGAGTGGGCGAAAAACTGTTTTTT. This encodes CSARRGVGEKLFF.

The chain combines TRBV9 with TRBJ2-3, with 8 bases that match TRBD1. Unmatched junction bases numbered 13, after V lost 0 bases and J lost 4 bases. CDR1 is SGDLS and CDR2 is YYNGEE in the germline V gene. The CDR3 consists of 18 residues. CDR3 in amino acids: CASSVDSLSDRAADTQYF. CDR3 coding DNA: TGTGCCAGCAGCGTAGATTCCCTCTCGGACAGGGCTGCAGATACGCAGTATTTT.

This clonotype turned up a few times. CDR3 in DNA: TGCGCCAGCACCCGAAACTCAAGGAGTAAATACAATGAGCAGTTCTTC. As protein: CASTRNSRSKYNEQFF. V gene TRBV5-1 combines with J gene TRBJ2-1; D is unclear. The germline V gene encodes CDR1 SGHRS and CDR2 YFSETQ. The CDR3 covers 16 residues. Trimming took off 6 bases at V and 4 bases at J, with 20 bases between the two ends.

This clonotype came up a few times. This chain joins TRBV6-1 and TRBJ2-3, with a weak D call TRBD2 (5 bases). The germline CDR1 and CDR2 sequences are MNHNS and SASEGT. The ends were cut back, 6 bases at V and 4 bases at J, with 14 bases in the middle. The CDR3 covers 14 residues. The DNA for the CDR3 is TGTGCCAGCAGAGCCCGTTCCGGGGCAGATACGCAGTATTTT. Translating it yields CASRARSGADTQYF.

A few counts support this clonotype. This sequence joins TRBV12-3 or TRBV12-4 and TRBJ2-7; D uncertain. V lost 2 bases and J 0 bases, leaving 11 bases between the germline ends. The CDR3 consists of 15 residues. The CDR3 bases are TGTGCCAGCAGTTTAATCCAGCACCGCTCCTACGAGCAGTACTTC. Protein: CASSLIQHRSYEQYF.

V usage is TRBV12-3 or TRBV12-4 and J usage is TRBJ1-2; D unclear. V shed 1 base and J shed 5 bases, with 5 bases lying between them. There are 12 residues in the CDR3. Written as DNA, the CDR3 is TGTGCCAGCAGTTTAGACGCTTATGGCTACACCTTC. The encoded protein is CASSLDAYGYTF.

This clonotype was observed a handful of times. The chain joins TRBV19 to TRBJ2-1; 8 bases map to TRBD2. The germline CDR1 and CDR2 sequences are LNHDA and SQIVND (reference sequence). This CDR3 contains 19 residues. V shed 7 bases and J 5 bases; nucleotides not matched to a gene: 22. The chain's CDR3 is CASIPGGPRSTRANNEQFF. DNA of the CDR3: TGTGCCAGTATCCCGGGAGGGCCTCGGTCAACGAGGGCAAACAATGAGCAGTTCTTC.

There are a few counts of this clonotype. The CDR3 reads CASSRSWETEAFF. CDR3 DNA: TGTGCCAGCAGCAGATCATGGGAAACTGAAGCTTTCTTT. The chain combines TRBV9 with TRBJ1-1; no clear D gene. CDR1 and CDR2 from the germline V gene are SGDLS and YYNGEE. The V end was cut by 4 bases, the J end by 5 bases, with 12 bases between. The length of the CDR3 is 13 residues.

A few counts support this clonotype. This rearrangement joins TRBV6-1 to TRBJ2-1; TRBD2 agrees at 9 bases. The CDR3 is 16 residues long. Germline trimming cut 6 bases from V and 1 base from J; bases unmatched to any gene: 7. Germline V lookup: CDR1 MNHNS, CDR2 SASEGT. The CDR3 coding sequence is TGTGCCAGCAGCCGACCGGGACTAGCTTCCTACAATGAGCAGTTCTTC. Translation gives CASSRPGLASYNEQFF.

The J gene is TRBJ2-1, the V gene TRBV6-1; 10 bases match TRBD1. Trimming removed 9 bases from V and 7 bases from J; junction bases left unmatched: 6. Germline V lookup: CDR1 MNHNS, CDR2 SASEGT. The CDR3 runs 13 residues. CDR3 sequence: CASGTGDRNEQFF. DNA for the CDR3: TGTGCCAGTGGGACAGGGGATAGAAATGAGCAGTTCTTC.

The chain links TRBV30 to TRBJ1-1; no firm D call. This CDR3 comprises 11 residues. CDR1 is GTSNPN, CDR2 SVGIG, per germline (reference sequence). Trimming removed 0 bases from V and 7 bases from J, with 6 bases in between. CDR3 residues: CAWSVFREAFF. Here the CDR3 DNA reads TGTGCCTGGAGTGTCTTCCGTGAAGCTTTCTTT.

V is TRBV5-1 and J is TRBJ2-1; TRBD1 agrees at 9 bases. The germline CDR1 and CDR2 sequences are SGHRS and YFSETQ. Germline trimming cut 2 bases from V and 5 bases from J; bases unmatched to any gene: 5. The CDR3 is made up of 15 amino acids. CDR3 residues: CASSLPGQGHNEQFF. CDR3 sequence (DNA): TGCGCCAGCAGCTTACCGGGACAGGGTCACAATGAGCAGTTCTTC. The full variable domain, completed using reference TRBV5-1 and TRBJ2-1, is KAGVTQTPRYLIKTRGQQVTLSCSPISGHRSVSWYQQTPGQGLQFLFEYFSETQRNKGNFPGRFSGRQFSNSRSEMNVSTLELGDSALYLCASSLPGQGHNEQFFGPGTRLTVL.

The chain carries TRBV20-1 and TRBJ2-1; D not resolved. The CDR3 is 14 residues long. CDR1 and CDR2 from the germline V gene are DFQATT and SNEGSKA (reference sequence). The CDR3 protein is CIGGQASGYNEQFF. Here the CDR3 DNA reads TGCATTGGTGGCCAGGCGTCGGGCTACAATGAGCAGTTCTTC.

In this sample, this clonotype turned up a few times. The chain couples TRBV20-1 to TRBJ1-5; D is perhaps TRBD1 (5 bases). There are 12 residues in the CDR3. Germline CDR1 is DFQATT and CDR2 is SNEGSKA (reference sequence). Trimming left V 4 bases short and J 5 bases short, with 9 bases between. As DNA, the CDR3 is TGCAGTGCTACAGGGAACTATCAGCCCCAGCATTTT. It yields the protein CSATGNYQPQHF.

The chain combines TRBV5-1 with TRBJ2-7; 9 bases are a match to TRBD1. Germline V gene lookup returns CDR1 SGHRS and CDR2 YFSETQ. V shed 1 base, J shed 5 bases, and the junction held 4 bases outside the gene matches. The CDR3 runs to 14 residues. The DNA of the CDR3 is TGCGCCAGCAGCTTGATCGGACAGGGGAACGAGCAGTACTTC. This sequence encodes CASSLIGQGNEQYF. The variable domain in full, with the rest retrieved from reference TRBV5-1 and TRBJ2-7, is KAGVTQTPRYLIKTRGQQVTLSCSPISGHRSVSWYQQTPGQGLQFLFEYFSETQRNKGNFPGRFSGRQFSNSRSEMNVSTLELGDSALYLCASSLIGQGNEQYFGPGTRLTVT.

This clonotype occurred many times. V usage is TRBV20-1 and J usage is TRBJ2-3, with TRBD2 matching over 9 bases. Germline V gene lookup returns CDR1 DFQATT and CDR2 SNEGSKA (reference sequence). CDR3 size: 13 residues. The V segment lost 1 base and the J segment 5 bases; nucleotides outside the gene matches: 1. Written as DNA, the CDR3 is TGCAGTGCTAGAGGCGGGAGGGGAGATACGCAGTATTTT. Translation gives CSARGGRGDTQYF.

This clonotype has only a few counts. This chain joins TRBV6-2 or TRBV6-3 and TRBJ2-1; D may match TRBD1 or TRBD2 (5 bases each). The CDR3 runs 16 residues. Trimming stripped 2 bases from V and 2 bases from J, with 13 bases between. CDR1 and CDR2 (germline): MNHEY, SVGEGT. CDR3 in DNA: TGTGCCAGCAGTTACCAACGAGGGGTCGCCTACAATGAGCAGTTCTTC. Amino acids: CASSYQRGVAYNEQFF.

In this sample, this clonotype turned up many times. The V and J genes are TRBV7-2 and TRBJ2-7; a weak D match, TRBD2 (6 bases). Trimming left V 3 bases short and J 3 bases short, with 18 bases between. Germline-derived CDR1 and CDR2 are SGHTA and FQGNSA. This CDR3 has 16 amino acids. For the CDR3, the DNA is TGTGCCAGCAGCTTGGGGAGTCCCGGGAGAATCTACGAGCAGTACTTC. Translated, it gives CASSLGSPGRIYEQYF. The variable domain in full, with the rest retrieved from reference TRBV7-2 and TRBJ2-7, is GAGVSQSPSNKVTEKGKDVELRCDPISGHTALYWYRQSLGQGLEFLIYFQGNSAPDKSGLPSDRFSAERTGGSVSTLTIQRTQQEDSAVYLCASSLGSPGRIYEQYFGPGTRLTVT.

This clonotype was detected only a few times. This sequence joins TRBV5-8 and TRBJ1-6; D gene ambiguous. CDR1 is SGHTS, CDR2 YDEGEE, per germline. V lost 0 bases and J lost 7, with 11 bases in between. The CDR3 runs to 15 residues. The CDR3 DNA reads as TGTGCCAGCAGCTTGGTTGTCGGAGGAAATTCACCCCTCCACTTT. Its translation is CASSLVVGGNSPLHF.

This clonotype appeared many times. The chain combines TRBV29-1 with TRBJ2-3; D is perhaps TRBD1 or TRBD2 (5 bases each). The germline V and J ends were trimmed by 4 bases and 1 base, with 9 bases remaining between them. The CDR3 consists of 13 residues. Germline CDR1 is SQVTM and CDR2 is ANQGSEA. CDR3 nucleotide sequence: TGCAGCGTTGTTAGGGGAGGCACAGATACGCAGTATTTT. It encodes CSVVRGGTDTQYF.

The chain combines TRBV5-6 with TRBJ2-3; the D is unclear. This CDR3 is 14 amino acids long. The V gene lost 1 base and the J gene lost 4 bases, with 10 bases spanning the gap. CDR1 and CDR2 from the germline V gene are SGHDT and YYEEEE. The CDR3 region is CASSLRAGSDTQYF. CDR3 DNA sequence: TGTGCCAGCAGCTTGCGGGCCGGGTCAGATACGCAGTATTTT.